A selection of T cell receptor beta chains follows, all from one sample in a study of cytomegalovirus exposure and HLA in healthy donors. Sequencing used immunoSEQ multiplex PCR; TCRdb keeps in-frame clones, though not all of them. The repertoire holds roughly 110,000 clones, with around two thirds as singletons. Sequencing was done on a sample of PBMCs. The receptor source for this set is a woman aged 40 to 50 in good health and CMV-seropositive. Both conserved end residues are part of each CDR3. A D gene is named only where the DNA matches it firmly. Clone size is not always given. Where it is, it says once, few, many or a class for expanded clones.

>NA|TRBV5-1|NA|TRBJ2-3
CASSSERSTDTQYF
TGCGCCAGCAGCTCGGAGCGGAGCACAGATACGCAGTATTTT
>few|TRBV5-8|NA|TRBJ1-5
CASSLNQANQPQHF
TGTGCCAGCAGCTTAAACCAGGCCAATCAGCCCCAGCATTTT
>NA|TRBV4-1|TRBD1|TRBJ1-5
CASSQGGPDRARNQPQHF
TGCGCCAGCAGCCAAGGGGGACCCGACAGGGCCCGAAATCAGCCCCAGCATTTT
>NA|TRBV7-2|TRBD1|TRBJ1-1
CASSLPHRGKAFF
TGTGCCAGCAGCTTACCGCACAGGGGGAAAGCTTTCTTT
>NA|TRBV19|NA|TRBJ1-5
CASSIRSAGLRAYQPQHF
TGTGCCAGTAGTATAAGGTCCGCGGGACTCCGGGCGTATCAGCCCCAGCATTTT
>NA|TRBV10-3|NA|TRBJ2-3
CAISESIGTAGTDTQYF
TGTGCCATCAGTGAGTCGATTGGGACGGCGGGGACAGATACGCAGTATTTT
>once|TRBV5-1|TRBD1|TRBJ2-3
CASSPPTGTEFSDTQYF
TGCGCCAGCAGCCCTCCGACCGGGACAGAATTTTCAGATACGCAGTATTTT
>NA|TRBV5-1|TRBD2|TRBJ2-2
CASSYGLAGNTGELFF
TGCGCCAGCAGCTACGGACTAGCGGGGAACACCGGGGAGCTGTTTTTT
>NA|TRBV4-2|TRBD1|TRBJ1-1
CASSEDRVDTEAFF
TGTGCCAGCAGCGAGGACAGGGTGGACACTGAAGCTTTCTTT
>few|TRBV19|TRBD1|TRBJ1-4
CASGDRAEYEKLFF
TGTGCCAGTGGGGACAGGGCGGAATACGAAAAACTGTTTTTT
>NA|TRBV27|TRBD1|TRBJ1-5
CASSPSTGGNQPQHF
TGTGCCAGCAGTCCCTCGACAGGGGGCAATCAGCCCCAGCATTTT
>NA|TRBV6-1|NA|TRBJ1-2
CASSEVVNYGYTF
TGTGCCAGCAGTGAAGTAGTCAACTATGGCTACACCTTC
>NA|TRBV6-1|NA|TRBJ1-5
CASRSRTSNQPQHF
TGTGCCAGCAGATCGCGAACGAGCAATCAGCCCCAGCATTTT
>NA|TRBV9|TRBD1|TRBJ2-5
CASSVTPGQGEETQYF
TGTGCCAGCAGCGTAACCCCGGGACAGGGTGAAGAGACCCAGTACTTC
>few|TRBV5-1|NA|TRBJ2-1
CASSTLSGTLNEQFF
TGCGCCAGCAGCACACTTTCCGGGACTCTGAATGAGCAGTTCTTC
>NA|TRBV5-1|TRBD1|TRBJ1-6
CASSLGQGDSPLHF
TGCGCCAGCAGCTTGGGACAGGGGGATTCACCCCTCCACTTT
>NA|TRBV6-5|TRBD1|TRBJ1-1
CASTRSTGGRTEAFF
TGTGCCAGCACGCGATCGACAGGGGGACGGACTGAAGCTTTCTTT
>once|TRBV29-1|TRBD2|TRBJ2-5
CSVDLWGGETQYF
TGCAGCGTTGATTTGTGGGGAGGGGAGACCCAGTACTTC
>NA|TRBV29-1|TRBD1|TRBJ2-3
CRGIGGQGTDTQYF
TGCAGGGGAATTGGAGGACAGGGGACAGATACGCAGTATTTT
>NA|TRBV2|TRBD1|TRBJ1-1
CASSGRGHTEAFF
TGTGCCAGCAGTGGTAGGGGGCACACTGAAGCTTTCTTT
>NA|TRBV27|TRBD1|TRBJ1-1
CASNRQGNTEAFF
TGTGCCAGCAACCGACAGGGTAATACTGAAGCTTTCTTT
>NA|TRBV5-5|NA|TRBJ1-2
CASSANGVGYGYTF
TGTGCCAGCAGCGCAAACGGGGTGGGCTATGGCTACACCTTC
>NA|TRBV14|TRBD1|TRBJ1-6
CASSRIGQGRSPLHF
TGTGCCAGCAGCCGAATCGGACAGGGGCGGTCACCCCTCCACTTT
>few|TRBV5-6|NA|TRBJ1-3
CASSAPDRTSGNTIYF
TGTGCCAGCAGCGCCCCGGACAGAACCTCTGGAAACACCATATATTTT
>NA|TRBV29-1|NA|TRBJ1-1
CSVVSGSAEAFF
TGCAGCGTTGTATCGGGGTCTGCAGAAGCTTTCTTT
>NA|TRBV10-1|TRBD1|TRBJ1-2
CASSEAEDRGVKNGYTF
TGCGCCAGCAGTGAGGCGGAGGACAGGGGTGTAAAGAATGGCTACACCTTC
>NA|TRBV29-1|TRBD1|TRBJ2-2
CSVSTGTGELFF
TGCAGCGTTTCGACAGGGACCGGGGAGCTGTTTTTT
>once|TRBV6-1|NA|TRBJ1-5
CASSRGGLGQPQHF
TGTGCCAGCAGTCGGGGGGGGCTCGGGCAGCCCCAGCATTTT
>few|TRBV4-1|TRBD1|TRBJ2-7
CASSRIYRDSALKQYF
TGCGCCAGCAGTCGCATATACCGGGACAGTGCCCTAAAGCAGTACTTC
>NA|TRBV14|NA|TRBJ1-4
CASSLVTGANEKLFF
TGTGCCAGCAGTCTCGTGACGGGGGCTAATGAAAAACTGTTTTTT
>once|TRBV4-1|NA|TRBJ1-3
CASSQDVRSTGNTIYF
TGCGCCAGCAGCCAAGATGTCAGGTCAACTGGAAACACCATATATTTT
>NA|TRBV1|NA|TRBJ1-2
CTSTSPTGTYGYTF
TGCACCAGCACCTCCCCGACAGGTACCTATGGCTACACCTTC
>few|TRBV4-2|TRBD2|TRBJ2-4
CASSLGGESKNIQYF
TGTGCCAGCTCCCTCGGGGGGGAGAGCAAAAACATTCAGTACTTC
>NA|TRBV7-3|NA|TRBJ2-2
CASSPQGNTGELFF
TGTGCCAGCAGCCCCCAGGGGAACACCGGGGAGCTGTTTTTT
>NA|TRBV29-1|NA|TRBJ1-2
CSVPEGNDYGYTF
TGCAGCGTTCCGGAGGGTAATGACTATGGCTACACCTTC
>NA|TRBV4-1|NA|TRBJ2-7
CASSQEVGEQYF
TGCGCCAGCAGCCAAGAGGTCGGCGAGCAGTACTTC
>NA|TRBV7-3|NA|TRBJ2-2
CASSLYRDTGELFF
TGTGCCAGCAGCTTATACAGGGACACCGGGGAGCTGTTTTTT
>NA|TRBV5-1|TRBD1|TRBJ2-5
CASSLTTGVETQYF
TGCGCCAGCAGCTTGACGACAGGGGTAGAGACCCAGTACTTC
>NA|TRBV4-1|NA|TRBJ1-4
CASSQVVREKLFF
TGCGCCAGCAGCCAAGTGGTGAGGGAAAAACTGTTTTTT
>NA|TRBV2|NA|TRBJ2-3
CASSVADTQYF
TGTGCCAGCAGTGTAGCAGATACGCAGTATTTT
>NA|TRBV2|NA|TRBJ1-1
CASGGDLTSAFF
TGTGCCAGCGGAGGGGATCTGACTAGTGCTTTCTTT
>few|TRBV6-1|NA|TRBJ1-6
CASFRGTNSPLHF
TGTGCCAGCTTCCGGGGGACGAATTCACCCCTCCACTTT
>NA|TRBV2|TRBD2|TRBJ2-1
CASRGLAINEQFF
TGTGCCAGCAGGGGACTAGCGATTAATGAGCAGTTCTTC
>NA|TRBV7-9|NA|TRBJ2-7
CASSSRQVSYEQYF
TGTGCCAGCAGCTCCAGACAGGTGTCCTACGAGCAGTACTTC
>NA|TRBV5-4|TRBD1|TRBJ2-7
CASSHDRGRNEQYF
TGTGCCAGCAGCCACGACAGGGGGCGGAACGAGCAGTACTTC
>NA|TRBV4-2|NA|TRBJ1-2
CASSQTANLDYGYTF
TGTGCCAGCAGCCAGACAGCAAATCTTGATTATGGCTACACCTTC
>few|TRBV6-1|NA|TRBJ2-7
CASRRPGDEQYF
TGTGCCAGCAGAAGACCCGGGGACGAGCAGTACTTC
>NA|TRBV30|NA|TRBJ1-2
CAWGRGSYGYTF
TGTGCCTGGGGGAGGGGAAGCTATGGCTACACCTTC
>NA|TRBV19|TRBD2|TRBJ2-3
CASKLAGLMDTQYF
TGTGCCAGTAAATTAGCGGGGCTGATGGATACGCAGTATTTT
>NA|TRBV4-1|NA|TRBJ1-6
CASSQDGGSNPTNSPLHF
TGCGCCAGCAGCCAAGACGGGGGATCGAACCCCACAAATTCACCCCTCCACTTT
>NA|TRBV27|NA|TRBJ2-5
CASSPLPTAYQETQYF
TGTGCCAGCAGTCCCCTCCCGACAGCGTACCAAGAGACCCAGTACTTC
>NA|TRBV9|TRBD1|TRBJ2-5
CASSVVGQGQETQYF
TGTGCCAGCAGCGTAGTGGGACAGGGGCAAGAGACCCAGTACTTC
>NA|TRBV18|NA|TRBJ2-3
CASSPFSTQYF
TGTGCCAGCTCACCATTCAGTACGCAGTATTTT
>NA|TRBV30|TRBD1|TRBJ1-3
CAWSSGTDNTIYF
TGTGCCTGGAGTTCCGGGACAGACAACACCATATATTTT
>once|TRBV6-6|NA|TRBJ1-2
CASRNAGAFYGYTF
TGTGCCAGCAGAAACGCAGGGGCTTTCTATGGCTACACCTTC
>NA|TRBV10-2|TRBD2|TRBJ2-5
CASRPGTMRGETQYF
TGCGCCAGCAGGCCCGGGACTATGAGGGGAGAGACCCAGTACTTC
>NA|TRBV5-4|NA|TRBJ1-1
CASSSGTTYTEAFF
TGTGCCAGCAGCTCAGGGACAACTTACACTGAAGCTTTCTTT